These T cell receptor beta chains were read from a single sample in a study of shared clonotypes between healthy human individuals. Repertoires were generated with immunoSEQ multiplex PCR, while TCRdb's copy carries only in-frame clones and drops some. The sample has about 110,000 clones, approximately 70% seen once. The sample comprised memory CD8+ T cells sorted from blood. These receptors were obtained from a woman aged 30 to 39 in good health. Both conserved end residues are part of each CDR3. The order of the fields is D gene, V gene, CDR3 length, clone size, J gene, CDR3 protein, CDR3 DNA. D genes are given only for firm matches. Expanded clones get a size class; other rows say once, few or many, or leave the size out.

.	TRBV28	18	many	TRBJ2-3	CASSGGGFSLTSTDTQYF	TGTGCCAGCAGTGGTGGGGGCTTCTCTTTAACTAGCACAGATACGCAGTATTTT
TRBD1	TRBV18	16	.	TRBJ1-5	CASSPQKGASNQPQHF	TGTGCCAGCTCACCACAAAAGGGGGCTAGCAATCAGCCCCAGCATTTT
TRBD1	TRBV5-6	13	.	TRBJ1-1	CASRGTGRTEAFF	TGTGCCAGCAGGGGGACAGGGCGGACTGAAGCTTTCTTT
.	TRBV27	16	.	TRBJ1-2	CASSFRRDATENGYTF	TGTGCCAGCAGTTTCCGGCGCGACGCTACCGAGAATGGCTACACCTTC
TRBD2	TRBV6-4	15	many	TRBJ2-1	CASGSTGGSSDEQFF	TGTGCCAGTGGCAGTACGGGCGGGAGTAGCGATGAGCAGTTCTTC
.	TRBV21-1	14	.	TRBJ2-5	CASSPGQGSETQYF	TGTGCCAGCAGTCCGGGACAGGGCTCGGAGACCCAGTACTTC
.	TRBV30	13	.	TRBJ2-5	CAWEADQQETQYF	TGTGCCTGGGAAGCGGACCAGCAAGAGACCCAGTACTTC
.	TRBV7-9	13	.	TRBJ2-7	CASSSYPLLHPYF	TGTGCCAGCAGCTCCTACCCCCTCCTTCATCCGTACTTC
.	TRBV28	15	.	TRBJ1-2	CASIMGEDGQKGYTF	TGTGCCAGCATCATGGGTGAAGATGGTCAAAAGGGCTACACCTTC
.	TRBV5-6	15	.	TRBJ1-1	CASSGGPTLGTEAFF	TGTGCCAGCAGCGGGGGACCGACGTTGGGAACTGAAGCTTTCTTT
.	TRBV20-1	10	.	TRBJ1-2	CSARVEGYTF	TGCAGTGCTAGAGTGGAGGGCTACACCTTC
TRBD2	TRBV30	19	.	TRBJ2-2	CAWSVLRTSGWTNTGELFF	TGTGCCTGGAGTGTACTGAGGACTAGCGGGTGGACGAACACCGGGGAGCTGTTTTTT
TRBD1	TRBV2	16	.	TRBJ2-7	CASSERRDRGLSEQYF	TGTGCCAGCAGTGAACGACGAGACAGGGGTCTCTCCGAGCAGTACTTC
TRBD1	TRBV2	13	.	TRBJ2-5	CASSETGQETQYF	TGTGCCAGCAGTGAGACAGGGCAGGAGACCCAGTACTTC
.	TRBV28	13	many	TRBJ2-7	CASSFSGINEQYF	TGTGCCAGCAGTTTCAGTGGGATCAACGAGCAGTACTTC
TRBD2	TRBV5-4	16	.	TRBJ2-7	CASSQVTGTSGGEQYF	TGTGCCAGCAGCCAAGTTACCGGGACTAGCGGCGGTGAGCAGTACTTC
TRBD1	TRBV27	13	.	TRBJ2-7	CASSLQGAVEQYF	TGTGCCAGCAGTTTACAGGGGGCGGTCGAGCAGTACTTC
.	TRBV25-1	12	.	TRBJ1-1	CASQQGVDEAFF	TGTGCCAGCCAACAGGGAGTTGATGAAGCTTTCTTT
TRBD1	TRBV19	15	.	TRBJ1-2	CASSGRTGDTYGYTF	TGTGCCAGTAGTGGGCGGACAGGGGATACCTATGGCTACACCTTC
.	TRBV13	16	.	TRBJ2-5	CASSLEGGGGQETQYF	TGTGCCAGCAGCTTAGAAGGCGGAGGGGGCCAAGAGACCCAGTACTTC